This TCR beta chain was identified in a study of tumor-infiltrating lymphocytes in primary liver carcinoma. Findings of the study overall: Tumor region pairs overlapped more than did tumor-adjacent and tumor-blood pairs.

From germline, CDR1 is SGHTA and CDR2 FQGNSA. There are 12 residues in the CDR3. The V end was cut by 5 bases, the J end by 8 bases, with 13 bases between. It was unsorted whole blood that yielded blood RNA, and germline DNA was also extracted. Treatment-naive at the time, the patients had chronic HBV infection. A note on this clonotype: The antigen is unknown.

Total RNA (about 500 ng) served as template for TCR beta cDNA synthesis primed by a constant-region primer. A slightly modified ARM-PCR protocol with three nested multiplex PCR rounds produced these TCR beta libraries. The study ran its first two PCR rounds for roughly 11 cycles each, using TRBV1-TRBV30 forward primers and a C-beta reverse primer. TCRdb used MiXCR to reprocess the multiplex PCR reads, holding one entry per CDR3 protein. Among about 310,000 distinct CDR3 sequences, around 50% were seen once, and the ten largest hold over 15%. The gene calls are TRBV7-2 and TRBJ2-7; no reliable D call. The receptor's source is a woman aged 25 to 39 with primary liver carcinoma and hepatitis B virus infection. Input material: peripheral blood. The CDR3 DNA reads TGTGCCAGCAGCCGCCAGAGTTTCAAGCAGTACTTC. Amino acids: CASSRQSFKQYF.